A single T cell receptor (beta chain) is shown here with its context. Its target is unknown. This sample is drawn from a study of T cell responses to AZD1222 COVID-19 vaccine. Losses at the gene ends were 4 bases for V and 4 bases for J; bases not matched to a gene: 6. Germline values: CDR1 MNHEY, CDR2 SVGEGT. There are 15 residues in the CDR3. Findings and caveats of the study: Donors were largely white British and mainly female; clonal diversity was possibly underestimated. The study identified only five or six AZD1222 recipients as seropositive at baseline.

The repertoire was sequenced with immunoSEQ multiplex PCR; TCRdb's copy has only in-frame clones and lacks some. The repertoire holds 100,000 or so clones, with 92% as singletons. This clonotype was obtained from an adult in good health. The gene calls are TRBV6-2 or TRBV6-3 and TRBJ2-3; 9 nucleotides agree with TRBD2. Material: peripheral blood, obtained on day 0 of AZD1222 vaccination. Here the CDR3 DNA reads TGTGCCAGCAGTTTCGTCGCGGGGGGGCCAGATACGCAGTATTTT. It specifies CASSFVAGGPDTQYF.